Many counts were recorded for the clone carrying this T cell receptor (beta chain). Its antigen is unknown. The data stem from a study of CD8 T cells in ankylosing spondylitis. Points from the study as a whole: Disease-linked clones proved CD8+ and comparatively uncommon in peripheral blood. In ankylosing spondylitis patients, matched synovial fluid reportedly showed significant enrichment of disease-linked clones. Characteristic of ankylosing spondylitis blood, it appeared, was a TCR beta motif comprising roughly eight highly homologous variants.

A quantitative 5'-RACE method, one with molecular barcodes, was used to make TCR beta libraries. TCRdb processed the 5' RACE reads anew with MiXCR; each CDR3 protein has one entry. This sample has around 330,000 distinct CDR3 sequences; around 10% occur once, and the top ten carry more than 7%. V was trimmed by 0 bases and J by 3 bases, leaving 12 bases between them. Germline-derived CDR1 and CDR2 are MGHRA and YSYEKL. This CDR3 has 15 residues. Specimen: blood, either unsorted or a sorted T cell fraction (not recorded which). This sequence joins TRBV4-1 and TRBJ2-7, with no clear D. The receptor's source is a female donor with ankylosing spondylitis or in good health (not recorded which). The CDR3 bases are TGCGCCAGCAGCCAAGACAAGGTCGGTTACTACGAGCAGTACTTC. It yields the protein CASSQDKVGYYEQYF.